The present T cell receptor beta chain was sequenced within a study of Tregs in tolerant kidney transplant recipients. J lost 7 bases, V lost 0 bases, and 6 bases had no gene match. Per the germline V gene, CDR1 is SGDLS and CDR2 is YYNGEE. The CDR3 is 15 residues long. Generated by immunoSEQ multiplex PCR, the TCRdb table keeps only in-frame clones and is missing some. Among 20,000 to 25,000 clones listed, 65% to 85% were seen once. Related graft donors supplied nonmyeloablative bone marrow transplants, and mixed chimerism was transient. Thawed PBMCs were FACS-sorted into unstimulated CD4+CD25+CD127- regulatory T cells, CD4+CD25- non-regulatory cells, CD4 and CD8 cells.

Sequencing was performed on CD8+ T cells from blood (PBMCs), taken 6 months after the transplant. The chain joins TRBV9 to TRBJ2-1, with TRBD1 identical over 8 bases. This TCR came from a human patient who received a combined kidney and bone marrow transplant. The T cells may come from the graft donor. CDR3 amino acids: CASSVAGGARNEQFF. CDR3 DNA: TGTGCCAGCAGCGTAGCAGGGGGCGCAAGAAATGAGCAGTTCTTC.